A single sample gave rise to the 2 T cell receptor beta chains below, sequenced in a study of lymphopenia after photon versus proton radiotherapy. The table came from immunoSEQ multiplex PCR; TCRdb's copy has only in-frame clones and leaves some out. The table includes about 83,000 clones, around 82% detected once. The source was peripheral blood, collected from a patient treated with proton-based radiotherapy. The receptor set was obtained from a man aged 55 to 70 with pancreatic cancer.

In DNA, the CDR3 is TGCGCCAGCAGCGCTTGGGACAGATCGTTTGAAGCTTTCTTT. Translating gives CASSAWDRSFEAFF. The chain has TRBV4-1 and TRBJ1-1, with 7 positions matching TRBD1. Germline V gives CDR1 MGHRA, CDR2 YSYEKL. The CDR3 covers 14 residues. V trimming: 5 bases; J trimming: 7 bases; junction bases outside the gene matches: 10.

This sequence joins TRBV2 and TRBJ2-7; D possibly corresponds to TRBD2 (6 bases). Germline V gene lookup returns CDR1 SNHLY and CDR2 FYNNEI. CDR3 size: 16 residues. V was cut by 0 bases and J by 2 bases, with 14 bases left in between. The CDR3 nucleotides read TGTGCCAGCAGTGAAGCGCTTCTGGCGGGGACCTACGAGCAGTACTTC. Translating it yields CASSEALLAGTYEQYF.